These T cell receptor beta chains were read from a single sample in a study of OX40 agonist ivuxolimab in advanced cancers. Sequenced by immunoSEQ multiplex PCR; TCRdb stores in-frame clones only, minus some. This sample carries 58,000 or so clones, 83% of them seen once, and the ten largest clones take around 0.7%. The source material was CD4+ or CD8+ T cells sorted from blood, sampled in a trial of the OX40 agonist ivuxolimab. The receptors here all came from an adult with an advanced solid tumor such as melanoma, head and neck, liver or kidney cancer. CDR3s include the opening cysteine and the closing phenylalanine or tryptophan. Each record gives: D gene, V gene, J gene, clone size, CDR3 DNA, CDR3 protein. A D gene is named only where the DNA matches it firmly. Rows may omit the clone size; those that give it use once, few, many or a size class.

TRBD1	TRBV18	TRBJ1-4	-	TGTGCCAGCTCACCCACAGGGGGCAGTAATGAAAAACTGTTTTTT	CASSPTGGSNEKLFF
-	TRBV29-1	TRBJ2-2	-	TGCAGCGTGGCAACCCCCGAGGGGCGCGACACCGGGGAGCTGTTTTTT	CSVATPEGRDTGELFF
TRBD2	TRBV9	TRBJ2-3	-	TGTGCCAGCAGCGTAGTAGCGGGGGGAACAGATACGCAGTATTTT	CASSVVAGGTDTQYF
TRBD2	TRBV5-1	TRBJ2-7	-	TGCGCCAGCAGCTTGGTGATTAGCGGGAGCTACGAGCAGTACTTC	CASSLVISGSYEQYF
-	TRBV5-5	TRBJ1-4	-	TGTGCCAGCAGCCTCGAGTGGGTGGGGGAAAAACTGTTTTTT	CASSLEWVGEKLFF
-	TRBV6-1	TRBJ1-4	few	TGTGCCACCAGGGACGGCGAAAAACTGTTTTTT	CATRDGEKLFF
-	TRBV7-8	TRBJ2-5	-	TGTGCCAGCAGCTTGGTCGGGACCCCCCAAGAGACCCAGTACTTC	CASSLVGTPQETQYF
TRBD1	TRBV11-3	TRBJ1-5	-	TGTGCCAGCAGCTTTAGGGCGACAGGGCGAAATCAGCCCCAGCATTTT	CASSFRATGRNQPQHF
TRBD1	TRBV19	TRBJ2-5	-	TGTGCCAGTAGTATCACAGGGGCACAAGAGACCCAGTACTTC	CASSITGAQETQYF
-	TRBV5-5	TRBJ2-4	-	TGTGCCAGCAGCTTGGCCGGGCGTAGGCAAAACATTCAGTACTTC	CASSLAGRRQNIQYF
-	TRBV5-1	TRBJ2-3	-	TGCGCCAGCAGCTTGGTACAGGCCGACACAGATACGCAGTATTTT	CASSLVQADTDTQYF
-	TRBV27	TRBJ2-2	-	TGTGCCAGCAGTCCCCAGGGACTTCCTCAGAGGGTCACCGGGGAGCTGTTTTTT	CASSPQGLPQRVTGELFF
TRBD1	TRBV5-1	TRBJ1-1	-	TGCGCCAGCAGCTATGACAGGGGAAACATGAACACTGAAGCTTTCTTT	CASSYDRGNMNTEAFF
-	TRBV6-1	TRBJ1-2	-	TGTGCCAGCAGCTGGACGGAAGACTATGGCTACACCTTC	CASSWTEDYGYTF
-	TRBV5-1	TRBJ1-5	-	TGCGCCAGCAGCTTGGGGGGAACTGATCAGCCCCAGCATTTT	CASSLGGTDQPQHF
TRBD1	TRBV18	TRBJ2-5	once	TGTGCCAGCTCACCCCTCCCACAGGGGGCCCGGGAGACCCAGTACTTC	CASSPLPQGARETQYF
TRBD2	TRBV19	TRBJ2-1	-	TGTGCCAGTAGTACACAGTCGACTAGCGGGCCGTACAATGAGCAGTTCTTC	CASSTQSTSGPYNEQFF